The 13 T cell receptor beta chains below come from one sample, sequenced in a study of regulatory T cells in long-lasting Graves disease. Stated time point: newly diagnosed GD, antithyroid drugs for less than 3 months. PBMC RNA served as the TCR library source. TCR beta libraries were built with iRepertoire HTBI primers and Arm-PCR of CDR3 regions. Each CDR3 protein is one row after TCRdb ran MiXCR on the multiplex PCR reads. The table records 410,000 or so distinct CDR3 sequences, around 14% of them present only once. The same data also went into a second study, on T cells in Graves' hyperthyroidism and ophthalmopathy.

Sequencing was performed on peripheral blood mononuclear cells (PBMCs), taken at new diagnosis, from a patient treated with antithyroid drugs. These receptors all come from a woman aged 25 to 39 with Graves disease.

The table lists this clonotype with many counts. The gene calls are TRBV12-3 or TRBV12-4 and TRBJ1-5; D not certain. This CDR3 spans 12 amino acids. Trimming pared 4 bases from V and 4 bases from J, leaving 5 bases between. The DNA for the CDR3 is TGTGCCAGCAGTTACCCTAATCAGCCCCAGCATTTT. Encoded protein: CASSYPNQPQHF.

Details on this clonotype: The junction and the germline gene differ at one end; a read error may be behind it. The chain uses TRBV11-3 and TRBJ2-3; D perhaps matches TRBD1 (5 bases). The CDR3 consists of 14 residues. Per germline, CDR1 SGHNT and CDR2 YENEEA. CDR3 in DNA: TGTGCCAGCACCCCACACTCAAGCACAGGTACGCAGTATTTT. It yields the protein CASTPHSSTGTQYF.

Many counts were recorded for this clonotype. This chain joins TRBV20-1 and TRBJ2-1; D tentatively fits TRBD1 or TRBD2 (5 bases each). Germline V lookup: CDR1 DFQATT, CDR2 SNEGSKA (reference sequence). This CDR3 region has 15 residues. The V end was cut by 5 bases, the J end by 2 bases, with 16 bases between. The CDR3 here is CSAGPGRAPYNEQFF. CDR3 sequence (DNA): TGCAGTGCTGGACCGGGGCGGGCCCCCTACAATGAGCAGTTCTTC.

This clonotype was seen ten or more times. V usage is TRBV30 and J usage is TRBJ2-1; possible D gene TRBD1, 6 bases. The CDR3 length is 13 residues. Germline lookup yields CDR1 GTSNPN and CDR2 SVGIG (reference sequence). The V and J ends lost 2 bases and 6 bases respectively, with 11 bases between them. CDR3 residues: CAWSLGGANEQFF. In nucleotides, the CDR3 is TGTGCCTGGAGTTTAGGGGGAGCCAATGAGCAGTTCTTC.

V gene TRBV12-3 or TRBV12-4 combines with J gene TRBJ2-7, with D perhaps assigned TRBD1 or TRBD2 (6 bases each). The CDR3 consists of 13 residues. V was trimmed by 5 bases and J by 4 bases, leaving 12 bases between them. In DNA, the CDR3 is TGTGCCAGCAGTCGAAGGGGGGCGTACGAGCAGTACTTC. As protein: CASSRRGAYEQYF.

In this sample, this clonotype turned up many times. V usage is TRBV5-1 and J usage is TRBJ2-1; possible D gene TRBD1, 5 bases. This CDR3 has 15 amino acids. Trimming cost V 2 bases and J 3 bases, with 12 bases left between them. CDR1 and CDR2 (germline): SGHRS, YFSETQ. In DNA, the CDR3 is TGCGCCAGCAGCTTAGGGGTCGGCCTCTACAATGAGCAGTTCTTC. As protein: CASSLGVGLYNEQFF.

This clonotype was detected many times. The chain combines TRBV12-3 or TRBV12-4 with TRBJ1-2; no clear D. V was shortened by 7 bases and J by 8 bases, with 26 bases between the two germline ends. The CDR3 loop spans 16 amino acids. CDR3 nucleotides: TGTGCCAGCACCCCCGGCTCATGGAGGGCAGCGGGGGGCTACACCTTC. Translated: CASTPGSWRAAGGYTF.

This clonotype was picked up a small number of times. This chain links TRBV19 with TRBJ1-1; no firm D call. Germline CDR1 reads LNHDA; CDR2 reads SQIVND (reference sequence). Trimming stripped 9 bases from V and 2 bases from J, with 13 bases between. The CDR3 contains 13 residues. The CDR3 DNA reads as TGTGCCAGCGGTGTGTGGATAAACACTGAAGCTTTCTTT. Translation: CASGVWINTEAFF.

In the case of this clonotype: Just one base apart from a much larger clone, this may be a read error. The rearrangement joins TRBV28 to TRBJ2-3; TRBD1 matches 10 bases. Looked up from germline, CDR1 is MDHEN and CDR2 is SYDVKM. The junction had 5 bases not matched to a gene; V was cut back by 6 bases and J by 5 bases. The CDR3 spans 14 residues. The CDR3 is CASRPGQGRDTQYF. The CDR3 region has the DNA TGTGCCAGCAGACCGGGACAGGGGAGAGATACGCAGTATTTT.

Points on this clonotype: A far more abundant clone sits one base away, making this likely a read error. V gene TRBV11-2 combines with J gene TRBJ2-7; D gene unclear. This CDR3 contains 12 residues. V was pared by 5 bases and J by 5 bases, with 10 bases between. CDR1 is SGHAT and CDR2 is FQNNGV in the germline V gene. The CDR3 DNA reads TGTGCCAGCAGCCGAGACAACCACGAGCAGTACTTC. The encoded protein is CASSRDNHEQYF.

The table lists this clonotype with many counts. This chain joins TRBV7-9 and TRBJ2-3; 7 nucleotides align to TRBD2. Germline V CDR1 and CDR2: SEHNR, FQNEAQ (reference sequence). CDR3 length: 15 residues. The ends lost 7 bases at V and 6 bases at J; junction bases unmatched: 13. Written as DNA, the CDR3 is TGTGCCAGCAACTCGGGGGACTACTCGTGGGATACGCAGTATTTT. Translating gives CASNSGDYSWDTQYF. Combining the CDR3 with reference TRBV7-9 and TRBJ2-3 gives the whole variable domain DTGVSQNPRHKITKRGQNVTFRCDPISEHNRLYWYRQTLGQGPEFLTYFQNEAQLEKSRLLSDRFSAERPKGSFSTLEIQRTEQGDSAMYLCASNSGDYSWDTQYFGPGTRLTVL.

The chain couples TRBV5-1 to TRBJ2-5; 8 bases line up with TRBD1. This CDR3 contains 13 residues. With 4 bases clipped from V and 4 bases from J, the junction kept 3 bases outside the gene matches. Germline V gives CDR1 SGHRS, CDR2 YFSETQ. This CDR3 reads CASSVTGGETQYF. CDR3 in DNA: TGCGCCAGCAGCGTAACAGGGGGAGAGACCCAGTACTTC. Based on the CDR3 plus reference TRBV5-1 and TRBJ2-5, the full variable domain is KAGVTQTPRYLIKTRGQQVTLSCSPISGHRSVSWYQQTPGQGLQFLFEYFSETQRNKGNFPGRFSGRQFSNSRSEMNVSTLELGDSALYLCASSVTGGETQYFGPGTRLLVL.

This clonotype was recorded many times. The chain is built from TRBV7-2 and TRBJ1-6, with D hard to call. CDR1 is SGHTA and CDR2 is FQGNSA in the germline V gene. Trimming pared 1 base from V and 9 bases from J, leaving 10 bases between. The CDR3 is made up of 14 amino acids. CDR3 bases: TGTGCCAGCAGCTTAGTTGACTTTGGTTCACCCCTCCACTTT. Its protein is CASSLVDFGSPLHF.